A single sample gave rise to the 4 T cell receptor beta chains below, sequenced in a study of blood T cell repertoires in COVID-19. The table came from immunoSEQ multiplex PCR; TCRdb's copy has only in-frame clones and leaves some out. The sample yields roughly 160,000 clones, 85% to 90% seen once. Sequencing was performed on peripheral blood. The receptors were sampled from a woman in her seventies with COVID-19, enrolled during active disease.

V is TRBV4-1 and J is TRBJ1-2; 8 bases line up with TRBD1. V shed 4 bases, J shed 5 bases, and the junction held 12 bases outside the gene matches. Germline-derived CDR1 and CDR2 are MGHRA and YSYEKL. This CDR3 has 16 amino acids. The CDR3 loop is CASSRETGEARYGYTF. The CDR3 DNA sequence: TGCGCCAGCAGCCGAGAGACAGGGGAGGCCCGGTATGGCTACACCTTC.

V usage is TRBV7-9 and J usage is TRBJ2-7, with 11 positions matching TRBD1. With V trimmed by 5 bases and J by 6 bases, 6 bases remained unmatched. The CDR3 has 14 amino acids. Per the germline V gene, CDR1 is SEHNR and CDR2 is FQNEAQ (reference sequence). CDR3 nucleotides: TGTGCCAGCAGCAAGGGACAGGGGGACTCCGAGCAGTACTTC. It codes for CASSKGQGDSEQYF.

This clone was detected once. The genes are TRBV21-1 and TRBJ2-3; TRBD1 is taken as the D call from the table, unchecked against the DNA. TRBV21-1 has pseudogene status. The CDR3 has 24 residues. CDR3 in amino acids: CASSKVTGWTTGTGDTRNTDTQYF. The CDR3 nucleotides are TGTGCCAGCAGCAAAGTAACCGGGTGGACTACCGGGACAGGAGACACTCGCAACACAGATACGCAGTATTTT.

The chain joins TRBV6-5 to TRBJ2-2; no definite D call. This CDR3 contains 15 residues. The germline gives CDR1 MNHEY, CDR2 SVGAGI. Trimming took 6 bases from V and 3 from J, leaving 14 bases between them. CDR3 in amino acids: CASRELDLDTGELFF. The DNA for the CDR3 is TGTGCCAGCAGAGAGCTAGACCTCGACACCGGGGAGCTGTTTTTT.